The 29 T cell receptor beta chains below all came from one sample that was sequenced in a study of cytomegalovirus exposure and HLA in healthy donors. This PCR relied on a set of 60 Vbeta primers and 13 Jbeta primers. Sequencing was performed with immunoSEQ multiplex PCR; in TCRdb, only in-frame clones are kept and a portion is missing. The data contain about 130,000 clones, 80% of them singletons. The sample consisted of PBMCs. These receptors were obtained from a man younger than 45 in good health and CMV-seronegative.

The J gene is TRBJ2-7, the V gene TRBV5-5, with D perhaps TRBD2 (7 bases). Between the trimmed V and J ends, which lost 3 bases and 4 bases, there was a span of 14 bases. Germline values: CDR1 SGHKS, CDR2 YYEKEE (reference sequence). There are 14 residues in the CDR3. CDR3 amino acids: CASSWGGAGYEQYF. Written as DNA, the CDR3 is TGTGCCAGCAGCTGGGGGGGGGCGGGATACGAGCAGTACTTC.

This clone was seen a handful of times. The chain carries TRBV5-1 and TRBJ1-5; maybe TRBD1 (6 bases). Germline-derived CDR1 and CDR2 are SGHRS and YFSETQ. V was shortened by 0 bases and J by 4 bases, with 8 bases between the two germline ends. CDR3 size: 14 residues. CDR3 coding DNA: TGCGCCAGCAGCTTGGGACAGGAGAATCAGCCCCAGCATTTT. Translating it yields CASSLGQENQPQHF.

The rearrangement uses TRBV5-4 and TRBJ2-1; 8 bases map to TRBD1. The ends lost 6 bases at V and 7 bases at J; junction bases unmatched: 15. The CDR3 runs to 16 residues. In germline, CDR1 is SGHNT, CDR2 YYREEE (reference sequence). CDR3 in amino acids: CASTPDRGGRVNEQFF. CDR3 DNA sequence: TGTGCCAGCACCCCTGACAGGGGAGGACGAGTGAATGAGCAGTTCTTC.

The rearrangement links TRBV19 to TRBJ2-7; D is unclear. The CDR3 totals 16 residues. V lost 3 bases, J lost 0 bases, and 15 bases lay in between. Germline CDR1 reads LNHDA; CDR2 reads SQIVND (reference sequence). The CDR3 DNA reads as TGTGCCAGTAGTATGTGGAGCGCCCCGAACTCCTACGAGCAGTACTTC. Translation: CASSMWSAPNSYEQYF. The whole variable domain, filled in from reference TRBV19 and TRBJ2-7, reads DGGITQSPKYLFRKEGQNVTLSCEQNLNHDAMYWYRQDPGQGLRLIYYSQIVNDFQKGDIAEGYSVSREKKESFPLTVTSAQKNPTAFYLCASSMWSAPNSYEQYFGPGTRLTVT.

This clone was picked up one time. V and J are TRBV5-6 and TRBJ1-2; a weak D match, TRBD1 (5 bases). This CDR3 is built from 13 residues. Looked up from germline, CDR1 is SGHDT and CDR2 is YYEEEE. V lost 7 bases, J lost 4 bases, and 14 bases lay in between. This CDR3 reads CASRVWGSYGYTF. The CDR3 DNA follows: TGTGCCAGCCGGGTTTGGGGCAGCTATGGCTACACCTTC.

The V gene is TRBV19, the J gene TRBJ1-5; D not resolved. Trimming cost V 7 bases and J 0 bases, with 25 bases left between them. This CDR3 comprises 19 residues. Looked up from germline, CDR1 is LNHDA and CDR2 is SQIVND (reference sequence). The CDR3 protein is CASKGDPPYLVNSNQPQHF. CDR3 DNA sequence: TGTGCCAGTAAAGGAGACCCACCCTACCTAGTTAATAGCAATCAGCCCCAGCATTTT. Using reference TRBV19 and TRBJ1-5 for the parts outside the CDR3, the full variable domain is DGGITQSPKYLFRKEGQNVTLSCEQNLNHDAMYWYRQDPGQGLRLIYYSQIVNDFQKGDIAEGYSVSREKKESFPLTVTSAQKNPTAFYLCASKGDPPYLVNSNQPQHFGDGTRLSIL.

This chain connects TRBV5-4 to TRBJ2-7; TRBD2 aligns across 9 bases. There are 20 residues in the CDR3. Unmatched junction bases numbered 26, after V lost 4 bases and J lost 6 bases. Germline assignment: CDR1 SGHNT and CDR2 YYREEE (reference sequence). This CDR3 reads CASSRGGQPGSSGKSREQYF. Written as DNA, the CDR3 is TGTGCCAGCAGCCGCGGTGGACAGCCGGGGTCTAGCGGGAAGTCTCGCGAGCAGTACTTC.

The chain combines TRBV28 with TRBJ1-1, with 8 bases aligning to TRBD1. Germline loops: CDR1 MDHEN, CDR2 SYDVKM. J lost 5 bases, V lost 4 bases, and 3 bases had no gene match. The CDR3 has 13 amino acids. This CDR3 reads CASSSGQGTEAFF. The CDR3 region has the DNA TGTGCCAGCAGTTCCGGACAGGGAACTGAAGCTTTCTTT.

The chain links TRBV9 to TRBJ2-1; D remains ambiguous. V was clipped by 4 bases and J by 5 bases, with 4 bases between them. The length of the CDR3 is 11 residues. Germline loops: CDR1 SGDLS, CDR2 YYNGEE. CDR3 coding DNA: TGTGCCAGCAGCCCCGACAATGAGCAGTTCTTC. Translation gives CASSPDNEQFF. Based on the CDR3 plus reference TRBV9 and TRBJ2-1, the full variable domain is DSGVTQTPKHLITATGQRVTLRCSPRSGDLSVYWYQQSLDQGLQFLIQYYNGEERAKGNILERFSAQQFPDLHSELNLSSLELGDSALYFCASSPDNEQFFGPGTRLTVL.

A single count supports this clone. The rearrangement joins TRBV28 to TRBJ2-3, with TRBD2 identical over 8 bases. The germline V gene has CDR1 MDHEN and CDR2 SYDVKM. Germline trimming cut 6 bases from V and 0 bases from J; bases unmatched to any gene: 5. The CDR3 covers 15 residues. The CDR3 here is CASSRAGASTDTQYF. DNA of the CDR3: TGTGCCAGCAGCAGAGCGGGAGCCAGCACAGATACGCAGTATTTT.

In this sample, this clone turned up once. The chain joins TRBV28 to TRBJ2-2, with 8 bases lining up with TRBD1. The germline gives CDR1 MDHEN, CDR2 SYDVKM. Trimming took 4 bases from V and 4 from J; bases not matched to a gene: 5. CDR3 length equals 15 residues. The CDR3 sequence: CASSSPGQATGELFF. The CDR3 DNA reads TGTGCCAGCAGTTCCCCGGGACAGGCCACCGGGGAGCTGTTTTTT.

The gene calls are TRBV18 and TRBJ2-2, with D tentatively TRBD2 (5 bases). CDR1 and CDR2 (germline): KGHSH, LQKENI. The CDR3 contains 11 residues. The germline V and J ends were trimmed by 6 bases and 7 bases, with 6 bases remaining between them. The CDR3 protein is CASSGGGELFF. The CDR3 bases are TGTGCCAGCTCCGGAGGCGGGGAGCTGTTTTTT.

The chain has TRBV7-9 and TRBJ2-1; maybe TRBD1 (7 bases). The germline CDR1 and CDR2 sequences are SEHNR and FQNEAQ (reference sequence). The V and J ends lost 5 bases and 4 bases respectively, with 15 bases between them. The length of the CDR3 is 15 residues. The CDR3 coding sequence is TGTGCCAGCAGCGCCCGCGGGACAGCATACAATGAGCAGTTCTTC. Residues: CASSARGTAYNEQFF. Full variable domain (remainder filled in from reference TRBV7-9 and TRBJ2-1): DTGVSQNPRHKITKRGQNVTFRCDPISEHNRLYWYRQTLGQGPEFLTYFQNEAQLEKSRLLSDRFSAERPKGSFSTLEIQRTEQGDSAMYLCASSARGTAYNEQFFGPGTRLTVL.

About this clone: A junction end diverges from the germline sequence, so it may reflect a read error. This chain uses TRBV7-7 with TRBJ2-5, with D possibly being TRBD2 (6 bases). This CDR3 is 13 amino acids long. Looked up from germline, CDR1 is SSHAT and CDR2 is FNYEAQ (reference sequence). The CDR3 spells CASSLDYAETQYF. The DNA for the CDR3 is TGTGCTAGCAGCTTGGACTATGCAGAGACCCAGTACTTC.

The chain carries TRBV5-1 and TRBJ1-2; possibly TRBD1 for D (6 bases). This CDR3 is built from 17 residues. CDR1 and CDR2 (germline): SGHRS, YFSETQ. V was cut by 0 bases and J by 2 bases, with 17 bases left in between. The CDR3 DNA is TGCGCCAGCAGCTTGGGGTCGGCGGGGGCAGTAAACTATGGCTACACCTTC. This encodes CASSLGSAGAVNYGYTF.

The rearrangement links TRBV6-1 to TRBJ2-7, with D uncertain. Trimming removed 3 bases at V and 4 bases at J, with 7 bases between. The CDR3 length is 12 residues. Looked up from germline, CDR1 is MNHNS and CDR2 is SASEGT. CDR3 sequence: CASSDRGYEQYF. The CDR3 DNA reads as TGTGCCAGCAGTGACCGCGGATACGAGCAGTACTTC.

This rearrangement joins TRBV7-9 to TRBJ2-1; weak D call: TRBD2 (5 bases). Between the trimmed V and J ends, which lost 4 bases and 0 bases, there was a span of 13 bases. The germline CDR1 and CDR2 sequences are SEHNR and FQNEAQ (reference sequence). This CDR3 contains 16 residues. CDR3 protein: CASSSKAGGSYNEQFF. The DNA for the CDR3 is TGTGCCAGCAGCTCCAAGGCGGGTGGCTCCTACAATGAGCAGTTCTTC.

As regards this clone: The junction does not match germline at one end; this may be a read error. The chain employs TRBV7-9 and TRBJ2-1; TRBD1 is a possible D gene (6 bases). In germline, CDR1 is SEHNR, CDR2 FQNEAQ (reference sequence). The CDR3 runs to 12 residues. CDR3 DNA: TGTTCCAGCAGACGGACAGACAATGAGCAGTTCTTC. Amino acid sequence: CSSRRTDNEQFF. Full variable domain (missing parts from reference TRBV7-9 and TRBJ2-1): DTGVSQNPRHKITKRGQNVTFRCDPISEHNRLYWYRQTLGQGPEFLTYFQNEAQLEKSRLLSDRFSAERPKGSFSTLEIQRTEQGDSAMYLCSSRRTDNEQFFGPGTRLTVL.

The chain employs TRBV2 and TRBJ2-2; D is undetermined. The CDR3 has 14 amino acids. V lost 5 bases and J 3 bases, leaving 10 bases between the germline ends. Germline CDR1 is SNHLY and CDR2 is FYNNEI. CDR3: CASSTHSDTGELFF. The DNA of the CDR3 is TGTGCCAGCAGTACCCACTCGGACACCGGGGAGCTGTTTTTT.

This clone has only a few counts. The chain carries TRBV2 and TRBJ2-2; TRBD1 aligns across 9 bases. V shed 10 bases, J shed 6 bases, and the junction held 12 bases outside the gene matches. This CDR3 is built from 15 residues. CDR1 and CDR2 (germline): SNHLY, FYNNEI. The CDR3 nucleotides read TGTGCCATCCTTGCGGGACAGGGTATCGCCGGGGAGCTGTTTTTT. Translated, it gives CAILAGQGIAGELFF.

The chain is built from TRBV27 and TRBJ2-7, with D possibly being TRBD1 (5 bases). This CDR3 is 12 amino acids long. Germline-derived CDR1 and CDR2 are MNHEY and SMNVEV (reference sequence). Trimming pared 2 bases from V and 5 bases from J, leaving 7 bases between. The CDR3 DNA reads as TGTGCCAGCAGTTTACAGGGCCACGAGCAGTACTTC. Its translation: CASSLQGHEQYF.

The chain uses TRBV5-1 and TRBJ2-1; D perhaps matches TRBD2 (7 bases). Looked up from germline, CDR1 is SGHRS and CDR2 is YFSETQ. V lost 4 bases, J lost 10 bases, and 27 bases lay in between. The CDR3 loop spans 17 amino acids. As DNA, the CDR3 is TGCGCCAGCAGCCAAAACCCGGGGGCTAGCGGCCCCGGGGAGCAGTTCTTC. This gives the protein CASSQNPGASGPGEQFF.

The rearrangement links TRBV6-1 to TRBJ2-3; 9 bases fit TRBD2. With 4 bases clipped from V and 4 bases from J, the junction kept 6 bases outside the gene matches. The germline V gene has CDR1 MNHNS and CDR2 SASEGT. The CDR3 consists of 15 residues. DNA for the CDR3: TGTGCCAGCAGTGGGCTAGCGGGGTGGGCAGATACGCAGTATTTT. It codes for CASSGLAGWADTQYF.

This chain uses TRBV5-1 with TRBJ2-7; 11 positions match TRBD2. In germline, CDR1 is SGHRS, CDR2 YFSETQ. J lost 0 bases, V lost 4 bases, and 3 bases had no gene match. This CDR3 region has 15 residues. In DNA, the CDR3 is TGCGCCAGCAGCACAGGGACTAGCGGCTCCTACGAGCAGTACTTC. Amino acid sequence: CASSTGTSGSYEQYF.

The chain recombines TRBV2 with TRBJ2-1, with 9 nucleotides matching TRBD1. CDR1 and CDR2 from the germline V gene are SNHLY and FYNNEI. The V gene end was trimmed by 5 bases and the J gene end by 1 base; junction bases not matched to a gene: 3. The CDR3 has 15 residues. In DNA, the CDR3 is TGTGCCAGCAGTTCCGGGACAGGGTCCTACAATGAGCAGTTCTTC. It yields the protein CASSSGTGSYNEQFF.

The J gene is TRBJ2-7, the V gene TRBV5-6; weak D call: TRBD1 (6 bases). The CDR3 consists of 13 residues. The germline V and J ends were trimmed by 6 bases and 0 bases, with 10 bases remaining between them. Germline values: CDR1 SGHDT, CDR2 YYEEEE. CDR3 in DNA: TGTGCCAGCAAAGACAGGAGCTCCTACGAGCAGTACTTC. Its protein is CASKDRSSYEQYF.

The chain employs TRBV5-4 and TRBJ2-7; TRBD1 matches 7 bases. V lost 4 bases to trimming and J lost 4 bases; unmatched junction nucleotides: 5. Germline lookup yields CDR1 SGHNT and CDR2 YYREEE (reference sequence). The CDR3 sequence is 13 residues long. This CDR3 is CASSIGTDYEQYF. The CDR3 DNA is TGTGCCAGCAGCATTGGGACAGATTACGAGCAGTACTTC.

V is TRBV29-1 and J is TRBJ2-2; D uncertain. The CDR3 loop spans 14 amino acids. Germline V gives CDR1 SQVTM, CDR2 ANQGSEA. The CDR3 DNA sequence: TGCGGTACCAAGGAGTTGGAGAACACCGGGGAGCTGTTTTTT. Translation: CGTKELENTGELFF.

The chain combines TRBV6-5 with TRBJ2-7, with a possible D match to TRBD1 (6 bases). The CDR3 loop spans 13 amino acids. In germline, CDR1 is MNHEY, CDR2 SVGAGI. The germline V and J ends were trimmed by 5 bases and 1 base, with 9 bases remaining between them. CDR3 in DNA: TGTGCCAGCAGTCGACAGGCATCCTACGAGCAGTACTTC. Translating gives CASSRQASYEQYF.